The next 5 T cell receptor beta chains were all read from a single sample in a study of shared clonotypes between healthy human individuals (dated by TCRdb to between 2020 and 2021). Library preparation used the immunoSEQ multiplex PCR assay. The clones in this table, taken by TCRdb from immuneACCESS, are in-frame only. Not every clone is retained; where verified, under half of the shortfall comes from an unresolved V gene, and the cause of the rest is unknown. This sample is represented by 2 million to 3 million clones; 90% to 95% of them were singletons. Over 0.12% of the sample is held by the ten biggest clonotypes. Sequencing was carried out using naive CD4+ T cells sorted from blood. The label giving this sample's cell subset or site can be read as: CD45RA+ positively selected. These receptor sequences come from a man between 18 and 29 years old in good health.

V is TRBV5-1 and J is TRBJ1-2; no clear D. Trimming removed 1 base from V and 1 base from J, with 11 bases in between. The CDR3 is made up of 15 amino acids. Germline V gene sequence: CDR1 SGHRS, CDR2 YFSETQ. CDR3 sequence: CASSLYPGSNYGYTF. As DNA, the CDR3 is TGCGCCAGCAGCTTGTATCCCGGGAGTAACTATGGCTACACCTTC.

The rearrangement joins TRBV5-1 to TRBJ2-3, with 7 positions matching TRBD1. J was trimmed by 1 base and V by 4 bases; bases with no gene match: 9. The length of the CDR3 is 16 residues. Germline V lookup: CDR1 SGHRS, CDR2 YFSETQ. CDR3 sequence reads: CASSPDRGPGTDTQYF. In DNA, the CDR3 is TGCGCCAGCAGCCCGGATAGGGGGCCGGGCACAGATACGCAGTATTTT.

V gene TRBV7-6 combines with J gene TRBJ2-1, with a weak D call TRBD2 (6 bases). There are 16 residues in the CDR3. V dropped 4 bases and J dropped 3 bases, with 16 bases sitting between them. Per germline, CDR1 SGHVS and CDR2 FNYEAQ. The CDR3 DNA reads as TGTGCCAGCAGCTCCTGGAGGGACCTAAGCTACAATGAGCAGTTCTTC. It specifies CASSSWRDLSYNEQFF.

The V and J genes are TRBV7-2 and TRBJ1-5, with D tentatively TRBD1 (5 bases). CDR3 length equals 14 residues. CDR1 is SGHTA and CDR2 is FQGNSA in the germline V gene. V was clipped by 5 bases and J by 2 bases, with 10 bases between them. The DNA for the CDR3 is TGTGCCAGCAGCCCAGCGGGGGGCAATCAGCCCCAGCATTTT. This sequence encodes CASSPAGGNQPQHF.

The chain carries TRBV19 and TRBJ1-1; 7 bases line up with TRBD1. The germline V gene has CDR1 LNHDA and CDR2 SQIVND (reference sequence). This CDR3 contains 14 residues. V was clipped by 6 bases and J by 0 bases; unmatched bases: 4. CDR3 DNA: TGTGCCAGTAGGGAGACAGGGATGAACACTGAAGCTTTCTTT. It specifies CASRETGMNTEAFF.